Below are 18 T cell receptor beta chains sequenced from a single sample in a study of beta chain features in type 1 diabetes. Study outcomes and limitations: Moderate but significant shortening of TCRB CDR3s was recorded in all four CD4+ subsets from Type 1 diabetes patients.

Investigators reverse transcribed all isolated RNA, so they sequenced expressed TCRB transcripts. Data came from immunoSEQ multiplex PCR; TCRdb stores just in-frame clones and leaves some out. The table shows around 280,000 clones, with approximately 15% occurring only once. These receptors have no identified antigens. Sequenced input: naive CD4+ T cells from blood. Source of these receptors: a man between 18 and 35 years old with type 1 diabetes.

The rearrangement links TRBV7-2 to TRBJ1-4; D gene unclear. Deletions cut 1 base from V and 14 bases from J, with 8 bases between. The V gene's germline CDR1 is SGHTA and CDR2 FQGNSA. The CDR3 length is 11 residues. The CDR3 nucleotides read TGTGCCAGCAGCTTAGACGGGGATCTGTTTTTT. Protein: CASSLDGDLFF.

This chain uses TRBV9 with TRBJ2-7, with D possibly matching TRBD2 (6 bases). Germline-derived CDR1 and CDR2 are SGDLS and YYNGEE. This CDR3 spans 13 amino acids. Trimming shortened V by 4 bases and J by 4 bases, and 12 bases separated the two germline ends. CDR3 sequence (DNA): TGTGCCAGCAGCACCCGTGCGGGATACGAGCAGTACTTC. This translates into CASSTRAGYEQYF.

This rearrangement joins TRBV30 to TRBJ2-1; 8 bases are a match to TRBD2. CDR3 length: 14 residues. The V gene end was trimmed by 2 bases and the J gene end by 7 bases; junction bases not matched to a gene: 7. The germline gives CDR1 GTSNPN, CDR2 SVGIG (reference sequence). The CDR3 loop is CAWSKGLGYNEQFF. CDR3 nucleotide sequence: TGTGCCTGGAGTAAGGGACTAGGGTATAATGAGCAGTTCTTC.

The rearrangement joins TRBV29-1 to TRBJ1-3; tentatively, D is TRBD1 (6 bases). The CDR3 is 15 residues long. Between the trimmed V and J ends, which lost 7 bases and 1 base, there was a span of 17 bases. CDR1 and CDR2 from the germline V gene are SQVTM and ANQGSEA. CDR3 region: CSASEFRGSGNTIYF. Written as DNA, the CDR3 is TGCAGCGCCTCCGAATTCAGGGGATCTGGAAACACCATATATTTT. Full variable domain (missing parts from reference TRBV29-1 and TRBJ1-3): SAVISQKPSRDICQRGTSLTIQCQVDSQVTMMFWYRQQPGQSLTLIATANQGSEATYESGFVIDKFPISRPNLTFSTLTVSNMSPEDSSIYLCSASEFRGSGNTIYFGEGSWLTVV.

In nucleotides, the CDR3 is TGTGCCAGTACCAGTAGCGTATCCCAAGAGACCCAGTACTTC. It specifies CASTSSVSQETQYF. The chain combines TRBV19 with TRBJ2-5, with a weak D call TRBD2 (5 bases). The germline V gene encodes CDR1 LNHDA and CDR2 SQIVND (reference sequence). The length of the CDR3 is 14 residues. V lost 7 bases and J 1 base, leaving 13 bases between the germline ends.

This clone was picked up a small number of times. The CDR3 nucleotides read TGTGCCAGCAGACGCCGGGACAGGGGGGAGACCCAGTACTTC. Translating gives CASRRRDRGETQYF. The rearrangement joins TRBV27 to TRBJ2-5, with 11 bases identical to TRBD1. CDR1 and CDR2 (germline): MNHEY, SMNVEV (reference sequence). V lost 6 bases, J lost 5 bases, and 5 bases stayed unmatched. The CDR3 is 14 residues long.

This clone showed up just a few times. The chain employs TRBV27 and TRBJ2-3; possibly TRBD1 for D (5 bases). This CDR3 is 13 amino acids long. The germline CDR1 and CDR2 sequences are MNHEY and SMNVEV (reference sequence). The ends were cut back, 6 bases at V and 1 base at J, with 8 bases in the middle. The CDR3 region has the DNA TGTGCCAGCAGGCTAGGGGGCACAGATACGCAGTATTTT. This codes for CASRLGGTDTQYF.

J is TRBJ1-6 and V is TRBV5-6, with D possibly matching TRBD1 (5 bases). CDR1 and CDR2 (germline): SGHDT, YYEEEE. This CDR3 contains 17 residues. Between the trimmed V and J ends, which lost 2 bases and 0 bases, there was a span of 12 bases. The CDR3 DNA follows: TGTGCCAGCAGCTTTGCAGGGCACTTCTCCTATAATTCACCCCTCCACTTT. It specifies CASSFAGHFSYNSPLHF.

This clone appeared a few times. This sequence joins TRBV4-1 and TRBJ1-5; 7 bases are a match to TRBD1. Germline V CDR1 and CDR2: MGHRA, YSYEKL. CDR3 length equals 18 residues. V shed 5 bases and J 3 bases; nucleotides not matched to a gene: 16. The CDR3 loop reads CASSTGRGYERHNQPQHF. The CDR3, as DNA: TGCGCCAGCAGCACCGGCAGGGGGTACGAGAGGCACAATCAGCCCCAGCATTTT.

The V gene is TRBV7-9, the J gene TRBJ1-2; D unresolved. The CDR3 is 13 amino acids. Germline lookup yields CDR1 SEHNR and CDR2 FQNEAQ (reference sequence). The V end was cut by 2 bases, the J end by 4 bases, with 8 bases between. CDR3 protein: CASSLHGSYGYTF. The CDR3 nucleotides are TGTGCCAGCAGCTTACACGGGTCCTATGGCTACACCTTC.

The V and J genes are TRBV25-1 and TRBJ2-3; D may be TRBD1 (5 bases). Germline assignment: CDR1 MGHDK and CDR2 SYGVNS. V lost 6 bases to trimming and J lost 5 bases, with 15 bases between them. The CDR3 loop spans 14 amino acids. Written as DNA, the CDR3 is TGTGCCAGCAGATGGACACCCTCAGGAGATACGCAGTATTTT. This translates into CASRWTPSGDTQYF.

The chain uses TRBV4-3 and TRBJ1-2; 7 bases align to TRBD1. V shed 3 bases, J shed 4 bases, and the junction held 14 bases outside the gene matches. Per the germline V gene, CDR1 is LGHNA and CDR2 is YSLEER. The CDR3 sequence is 17 residues long. The CDR3 nucleotides read TGCGCCAGCAGCCAGCAAACAGCGGCAGGGGGACCCTATGGCTACACCTTC. Protein: CASSQQTAAGGPYGYTF.

J is TRBJ1-3 and V is TRBV29-1; D gene unclear. CDR1 is SQVTM and CDR2 is ANQGSEA in the germline V gene. The CDR3 is 14 residues long. The V and J ends lost 5 bases and 2 bases respectively, with 13 bases between them. This CDR3 reads CSVRGLGAGNTIYF. In DNA form, the CDR3 reads TGCAGCGTTAGAGGGTTGGGAGCTGGAAACACCATATATTTT.

The rearrangement links TRBV6-5 to TRBJ1-3, with D tentatively TRBD1 (6 bases). Germline assignment: CDR1 MNHEY and CDR2 SVGAGI. Trimming cost V 4 bases and J 0 bases, with 13 bases left between them. CDR3 size: 16 residues. As DNA, the CDR3 is TGTGCCAGCAGTTCCCACAGGGAGAGCTCTGGAAACACCATATATTTT. It yields the protein CASSSHRESSGNTIYF.

This chain joins TRBV30 and TRBJ2-1; the match to TRBD1 covers 7 bases. The CDR3 sequence is 11 residues long. CDR1 and CDR2 from the germline V gene are GTSNPN and SVGIG (reference sequence). With 6 bases clipped from V and 10 bases from J, the junction kept 6 bases outside the gene matches. CDR3 protein: CACSKDREQFF. The CDR3 coding sequence is TGTGCCTGTTCAAAGGACAGGGAGCAGTTCTTC.

The rearrangement links TRBV6-6 to TRBJ2-7, with D uncertain. The CDR3 runs to 12 residues. Germline V gives CDR1 MNHNY, CDR2 SVGAGI (reference sequence). The V gene lost 2 bases and the J gene lost 3 bases, with 5 bases spanning the gap. The CDR3: CASSYTIYEQYF. The CDR3 DNA follows: TGTGCCAGCAGTTACACTATCTACGAGCAGTACTTC.

V and J are TRBV18 and TRBJ2-1; TRBD2 agrees at 9 bases. Germline V gene lookup returns CDR1 KGHSH and CDR2 LQKENI. The CDR3 is made up of 14 amino acids. With 5 bases clipped from V and 5 bases from J, the junction kept 4 bases outside the gene matches. The CDR3 loop reads CASSSRLADNEQFF. In nucleotides, the CDR3 is TGTGCCAGCTCATCCAGACTAGCGGACAATGAGCAGTTCTTC.

This clone occurred a few times. The gene calls are TRBV7-2 and TRBJ1-2; 9 bases line up with TRBD1. Germline CDR1 and CDR2: SGHTA and FQGNSA. The CDR3 spans 17 residues. V dropped 5 bases and J dropped 6; count of bases not matched to a gene: 16. CDR3 nucleotides: TGTGCCAGCAGCGCCACCCGGGACAGGGTTTTAGTGGATGGCTACACCTTC. This sequence encodes CASSATRDRVLVDGYTF.